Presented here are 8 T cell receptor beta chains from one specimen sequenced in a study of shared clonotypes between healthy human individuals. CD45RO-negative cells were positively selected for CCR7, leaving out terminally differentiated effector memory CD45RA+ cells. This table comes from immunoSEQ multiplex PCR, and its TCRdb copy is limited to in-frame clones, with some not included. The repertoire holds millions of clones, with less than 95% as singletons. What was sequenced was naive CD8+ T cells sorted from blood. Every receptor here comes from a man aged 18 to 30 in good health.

The CDR3 region is CASSLRDRVKLWTGELFF. CDR3 nucleotides: TGTGCCAGCTCACTTCGGGACAGGGTCAAGCTTTGGACCGGGGAGCTGTTTTTT. The chain recombines TRBV18 with TRBJ2-2; 9 nucleotides match TRBD1. CDR3 length: 18 amino acids. V was clipped by 4 bases and J by 5 bases; unmatched bases: 14. CDR1 is KGHSH and CDR2 is LQKENI in the germline V gene.

CDR3 in amino acids: CASSDRSGELFF. CDR3 in DNA: TGTGCCAGCAGTGACAGGTCGGGGGAGCTGTTTTTT. The chain couples TRBV13 to TRBJ2-2; weak D call: TRBD1 (6 bases). V was pared by 6 bases and J by 8 bases, with 10 bases between. The CDR3 spans 12 residues. Germline V gives CDR1 PRHDT, CDR2 FYEKMQ (reference sequence). Using reference TRBV13 and TRBJ2-2 for the parts outside the CDR3, the full variable domain is AAGVIQSPRHLIKEKRETATLKCYPIPRHDTVYWYQQGPGQDPQFLISFYEKMQSDKGSIPDRFSAQQFSDYHSELNMSSLELGDSALYFCASSDRSGELFFGEGSRLTVL.

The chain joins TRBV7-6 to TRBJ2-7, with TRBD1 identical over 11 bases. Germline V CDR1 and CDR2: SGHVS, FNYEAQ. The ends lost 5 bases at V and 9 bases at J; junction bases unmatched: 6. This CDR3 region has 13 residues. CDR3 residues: CASSVGQGVVQYF. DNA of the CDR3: TGTGCCAGCAGCGTGGGACAGGGGGTCGTGCAGTACTTC.

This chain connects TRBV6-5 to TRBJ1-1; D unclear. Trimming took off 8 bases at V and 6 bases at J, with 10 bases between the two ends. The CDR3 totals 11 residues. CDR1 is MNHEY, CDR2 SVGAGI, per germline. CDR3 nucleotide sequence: TGTGCCAGCGGGTGGGGTTCTGAAGCTTTCTTT. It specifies CASGWGSEAFF.

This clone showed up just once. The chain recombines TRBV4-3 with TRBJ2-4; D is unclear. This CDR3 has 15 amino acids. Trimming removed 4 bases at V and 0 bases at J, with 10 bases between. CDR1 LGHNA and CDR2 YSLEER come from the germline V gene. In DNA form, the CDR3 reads TGCGCCAGCAGCCGGCTCTATCTAGCCAAAAACATTCAGTACTTC. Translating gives CASSRLYLAKNIQYF.

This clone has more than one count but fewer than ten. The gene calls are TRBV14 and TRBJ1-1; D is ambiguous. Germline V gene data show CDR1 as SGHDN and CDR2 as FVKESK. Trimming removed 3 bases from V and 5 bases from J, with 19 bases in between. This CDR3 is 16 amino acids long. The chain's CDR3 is CASSQVDLPLRTEAFF. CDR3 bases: TGTGCCAGCAGCCAGGTAGATTTACCCTTAAGGACTGAAGCTTTCTTT.

CDR3 loop: CASTGQLYEQYF. In DNA, the CDR3 is TGTGCCAGCACCGGACAGTTGTACGAGCAGTACTTC. The rearrangement joins TRBV6-1 to TRBJ2-7; tentative D call: TRBD1 (6 bases). Trimming pared 7 bases from V and 4 bases from J, leaving 11 bases between. This CDR3 is 12 amino acids long. Germline CDR1 and CDR2: MNHNS and SASEGT.

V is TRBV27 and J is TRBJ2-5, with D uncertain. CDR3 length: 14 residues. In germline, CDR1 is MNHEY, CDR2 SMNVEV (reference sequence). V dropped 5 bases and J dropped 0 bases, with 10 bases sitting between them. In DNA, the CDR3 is TGTGCCAGCAGTACAGATGACAACCAAGAGACCCAGTACTTC. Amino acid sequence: CASSTDDNQETQYF.